Shown below are 5 T cell receptor beta chains from a single sample sequenced in a study of T cells in Graves' hyperthyroidism and ophthalmopathy. Amplified regions were TCR beta CDR3 sequences from RNA transcripts. HTBI primers were employed in a first-round RT-PCR of the TCR CDR3. TCRdb re-derived calls from the multiplex PCR reads in MiXCR, one entry per CDR3 protein. Of 500,000 to 650,000 distinct CDR3 sequences in the sample, around 43% are singletons; the top ten hold 44%. The sequencing sample was made of peripheral blood or thyroid tissue (not recorded which). The receptors stem from an adult woman with Graves' disease, either hyperthyroidism or ophthalmopathy (not recorded which).

This clonotype was picked up many times. V usage is TRBV20-1 and J usage is TRBJ1-1; D gene unclear. Germline CDR1 reads DFQATT; CDR2 reads SNEGSKA (reference sequence). The length of the CDR3 is 14 residues. The germline V and J ends were trimmed by 6 bases and 1 base, with 15 bases remaining between them. In DNA, the CDR3 is TGCAGTGCCCCAGGACGTCCGAAGAACACTGAAGCTTTCTTT. This translates into CSAPGRPKNTEAFF.

The V call is TRBV10-3, the J call TRBJ1-6; the D gene is possibly TRBD1 (5 bases). Per the germline V gene, CDR1 is ENHRY and CDR2 is SYGVKD. Trimming took 6 bases from V and 8 from J, leaving 14 bases between them. The CDR3 is made up of 14 amino acids. CDR3 sequence reads: CAIRGQGEYSPLHF. The DNA for the CDR3 is TGTGCCATCAGGGGGCAGGGTGAATATTCACCCCTCCACTTT.

The rearrangement joins TRBV5-1 to TRBJ1-1; 9 nucleotides line up with TRBD1. The CDR3 extends over 15 amino acids. From germline, CDR1 is SGHRS and CDR2 YFSETQ. With 3 bases clipped from V and 4 bases from J, the junction kept 7 bases outside the gene matches. DNA for the CDR3: TGCGCCAGCAGCTCACAGGGGGCGAGGGGCACTGAAGCTTTCTTT. Protein sequence: CASSSQGARGTEAFF.

The chain uses TRBV7-8 and TRBJ1-2; a possible D gene is TRBD1 (5 bases). The germline V gene encodes CDR1 SGHVS and CDR2 FQNEAQ. V was trimmed by 2 bases and J by 4 bases, leaving 11 bases between them. CDR3 length equals 14 residues. CDR3 sequence (DNA): TGTGCCAGCAGCTTAAGGACAAACGTCTATGGCTACACCTTC. Amino acids: CASSLRTNVYGYTF.

With respect to this clonotype: One end of the junction varies from germline; a read error may be responsible. V and J are TRBV7-2 and TRBJ2-7, with D possibly being TRBD2 (7 bases). Germline lookup yields CDR1 SGHTA and CDR2 FQGNSA. The CDR3 covers 16 residues. The CDR3: CASSLKLGAGDYEQCF. As DNA, the CDR3 is TGTGCCAGCAGCTTGAAACTGGGGGCTGGGGACTACGAGCAGTGCTTC.